This T cell receptor (beta chain) was sequenced during a study of shared clonotypes between healthy human individuals. Broader study findings: As a rule, naive subsets had a larger estimated richness than memory subsets.

About this clone itself: Its target is unknown.

It was CD45RO-negative cells, positively selected for CCR7, that made up naive CD8 cells, with terminally differentiated effector memory CD45RA+ cells excluded. This CDR3 region has 13 residues. Germline assignment: CDR1 SGDLS and CDR2 YYNGEE. Trimming shortened V by 10 bases and J by 7 bases, and 20 bases separated the two germline ends. The repertoire was sequenced with immunoSEQ multiplex PCR; TCRdb's copy has only in-frame clones and lacks some. This table holds 2 million to 2.5 million clones, about 95% found once. This clonotype was sampled from a man aged 18-30 years in good health. The chain carries TRBV9 and TRBJ2-5; D is perhaps TRBD1 or TRBD2 (5 bases each). The sample consisted of naive CD8+ T cells sorted from blood. CDR3 region: CAGSGRARGTQYF. The CDR3 bases are TGTGCCGGGAGCGGCAGGGCCCGAGGGACCCAGTACTTC.